The 26 T cell receptor beta chains below come from one sample, sequenced in a study of regulatory T cells in long-lasting Graves disease. The time point is: newly diagnosed GD, antithyroid drugs for less than 3 months. The TCR library was prepared using RNA isolated from PBMCs. Arm-PCR of CDR3 regions and iRepertoire HTBI primers were used to build TCR beta libraries. TCRdb independently ran MiXCR on the multiplex PCR reads; one entry per CDR3 protein. The sample contains about 310,000 distinct CDR3 sequences, over 15% of which appear only once. Sequences were derived from peripheral blood mononuclear cells (PBMCs), sampled at new diagnosis, from a patient treated with antithyroid drugs. Receptors were obtained from a female donor with Graves disease.

This clonotype was recorded at least ten times. The V call is TRBV20-1, the J call TRBJ2-3; 12 nucleotides agree with TRBD2. Unmatched junction bases numbered 9, after V lost 6 bases and J lost 5 bases. The CDR3 is made up of 15 amino acids. Germline V gives CDR1 DFQATT, CDR2 SNEGSKA (reference sequence). CDR3 DNA sequence: TGCAGTGCCCAGATACTAGCGGGAGGTATAGATACGCAGTATTTT. This translates into CSAQILAGGIDTQYF.

V usage is TRBV24-1 and J usage is TRBJ1-4; 7 nucleotides line up with TRBD1. V lost 4 bases and J lost 10; bases outside the gene matches: 8. Germline values: CDR1 KGHDR, CDR2 SFDVKD. The length of the CDR3 is 14 residues. The CDR3 DNA is TGTGCCACCAGTGACAGCGACAGGGATGGAAAACTGTTTTTT. Encoded protein: CATSDSDRDGKLFF.

This clonotype was counted at least ten times. The chain uses TRBV20-1 and TRBJ2-5; 7 bases match TRBD1. Germline V gene lookup returns CDR1 DFQATT and CDR2 SNEGSKA (reference sequence). The CDR3 covers 12 residues. V lost 5 bases and J lost 3; bases outside the gene matches: 3. The chain's CDR3 is CSAWDRKETQYF. CDR3 sequence (DNA): TGCAGTGCTTGGGACAGAAAAGAGACCCAGTACTTC.

The chain joins TRBV3-1 to TRBJ2-7; TRBD1 matches 8 bases. The CDR3 extends over 14 amino acids. V lost 4 bases and J lost 1; bases outside the gene matches: 3. The germline gives CDR1 LGHDT, CDR2 YNNKEL (reference sequence). The CDR3 DNA follows: TGTGCCAGCAGCCGAGGGACAGGTTCCTACGAGCAGTACTTC. Protein product: CASSRGTGSYEQYF.

This clonotype occurred many times. This chain uses TRBV28 with TRBJ1-1; 9 nucleotides align to TRBD1. Per the germline V gene, CDR1 is MDHEN and CDR2 is SYDVKM. With 10 bases clipped from V and 3 bases from J, the junction kept 18 bases outside the gene matches. The CDR3 runs to 17 residues. CDR3 loop: CATSVQFGTGLDTEAFF. In nucleotides, the CDR3 is TGTGCCACCTCAGTGCAATTCGGGACAGGGTTGGACACTGAAGCTTTCTTT.

This clonotype came up many times. The V and J genes are TRBV6-1 and TRBJ2-3; 15 bases are shared with TRBD2. The CDR3 runs 22 residues. Germline V gene data show CDR1 as MNHNS and CDR2 as SASEGT. V dropped 7 bases and J dropped 2; count of bases not matched to a gene: 22. CDR3: CASMTAGTARGTSGRPTDTQYF. The CDR3 DNA reads TGTGCCAGCATGACAGCTGGGACAGCCCGGGGGACTAGCGGGAGGCCCACAGATACGCAGTATTTT.

This clonotype has a count of ten or more. V usage is TRBV29-1 and J usage is TRBJ2-7; 14 bases map to TRBD2. Germline assignment: CDR1 SQVTM and CDR2 ANQGSEA. The CDR3 spans 17 residues. DNA of the CDR3: TGCAGGAATCTGCCGACTAGCGGGAGGGCCGGACGCGGCGAGCAGTACTTC. As protein: CRNLPTSGRAGRGEQYF.

This clonotype occurred a few times. V usage is TRBV5-1 and J usage is TRBJ1-1; the match to TRBD1 covers 7 bases. Unmatched junction bases numbered 14, after V lost 3 bases and J lost 3 bases. The CDR3 has 17 amino acids. Looked up from germline, CDR1 is SGHRS and CDR2 is YFSETQ. CDR3 loop: CASSSGQAPEVDTEAFF. CDR3 sequence (DNA): TGCGCCAGCAGCTCCGGACAGGCCCCGGAGGTGGACACTGAAGCTTTCTTT.

This clonotype was seen only once. The chain has TRBV7-2 and TRBJ1-1; unclear D gene. Germline CDR1 is SGHTA and CDR2 is FQGNSA. The CDR3 has 15 amino acids. Trimming shortened V by 5 bases and J by 0 bases, and 13 bases separated the two germline ends. The CDR3 loop reads CASSKQISMNTEAFF. The DNA of the CDR3 is TGTGCCAGCAGCAAACAGATTTCCATGAACACTGAAGCTTTCTTT.

This clonotype was seen many times. The chain recombines TRBV28 with TRBJ2-7, with TRBD2 as a possible D gene (6 bases). V lost 2 bases, J lost 6 bases, and 11 bases lay in between. The CDR3 has 13 amino acids. The germline gives CDR1 MDHEN, CDR2 SYDVKM. CDR3 in DNA: TGTGCCAGCAGTTTACCAGGGACTCTCGAGCAGTACTTC. Residues: CASSLPGTLEQYF.

Concerning this clonotype itself: A much larger clonotype is one base distant, so this may be a read error. The chain couples TRBV5-8 to TRBJ2-6; the D is unclear. This CDR3 spans 14 amino acids. Germline loops: CDR1 SGHTS, CDR2 YDEGEE. Trimming left V 2 bases short and J 0 bases short, with 3 bases between. The CDR3 bases are TGTGCCAGCAGCTTTCACTCTGGGGCCAACGTCCTGACTTTC. This sequence encodes CASSFHSGANVLTF.

Concerning this clonotype: Given a much more abundant clone one base away, this may be a read error. This sequence joins TRBV7-8 and TRBJ2-5, with 10 bases identical to TRBD2. Germline V CDR1 and CDR2: SGHVS, FQNEAQ. The CDR3 extends over 17 amino acids. V shed 2 bases and J 11 bases; nucleotides not matched to a gene: 17. CDR3 sequence (DNA): TGTGCCAGCAGCTTATTTTCGGTAGCGGGAGGTTTGCATGAGCAGTACTTC. Translated: CASSLFSVAGGLHEQYF.

Comment on this clonotype: Possible read error: a much larger clone is one base away. The chain joins TRBV12-3 or TRBV12-4 to TRBJ2-7; D not resolved. Trimming took 3 bases from V and 8 from J, leaving 8 bases between them. The CDR3 covers 11 residues. CDR3 DNA: TGTGCCAGCAGTTTTGAATACAAGCAGTACTTC. This codes for CASSFEYKQYF.

CDR3 sequence reads: CASSLDSLGTQYF. CDR3 DNA: TGTGCCAGTAGTCTTGACTCTCTAGGGACCCAGTACTTC. The chain has TRBV19 and TRBJ2-5; D call uncertain. From germline, CDR1 is LNHDA and CDR2 SQIVND (reference sequence). V lost 5 bases to trimming and J lost 7 bases, with 14 bases between them. CDR3 length: 13 residues.

This clonotype was seen repeatedly, ten times or more. The chain couples TRBV6-1 to TRBJ2-3; tentative D call: TRBD2 (7 bases). Germline loops: CDR1 MNHNS, CDR2 SASEGT. V lost 2 bases and J lost 0, with 15 bases in between. The CDR3 is 17 amino acids. CDR3 loop: CASSERGGGGSTDTQYF. The CDR3, as DNA: TGTGCCAGCAGTGAACGCGGGGGTGGGGGCAGCACAGATACGCAGTATTTT.

This clonotype was counted many times. The gene calls are TRBV12-3 or TRBV12-4 and TRBJ1-2; D is ambiguous. Trimming cost V 6 bases and J 2 bases, with 10 bases left between them. CDR3 size: 13 residues. The CDR3 region is CASRSTENYGYTF. The DNA for the CDR3 is TGTGCCAGCAGAAGCACAGAAAACTATGGCTACACCTTC.

At least ten counts were recorded for this clonotype. The chain is built from TRBV7-2 and TRBJ2-5; D is perhaps TRBD1 or TRBD2 (7 bases each). Germline V gives CDR1 SGHTA, CDR2 FQGNSA. This CDR3 is built from 14 residues. Trimming took 5 bases from V and 5 from J, leaving 15 bases between them. The CDR3 DNA follows: TGTGCCAGCAGCCTTGGCAGGGGGGGGGAGACCCAGTACTTC. Encoded protein: CASSLGRGGETQYF. Supplemented by reference TRBV7-2 and TRBJ2-5, the full variable domain reads GAGVSQSPSNKVTEKGKDVELRCDPISGHTALYWYRQSLGQGLEFLIYFQGNSAPDKSGLPSDRFSAERTGGSVSTLTIQRTQQEDSAVYLCASSLGRGGETQYFGPGTRLLVL.

The DNA for the CDR3 is TGTGCCAGCAGTTTAAGGAGAAGCGTTGAAGCTTTCTTT. It codes for CASSLRRSVEAFF. The genes are TRBV12-3 or TRBV12-4 and TRBJ1-1; no definite D call. The CDR3 sequence is 13 residues long. Trimming took off 2 bases at V and 7 bases at J, with 11 bases between the two ends.

This clonotype was recorded at least ten times. The chain carries TRBV24-1 and TRBJ2-2; TRBD2 matches 12 bases. CDR1 is KGHDR and CDR2 is SFDVKD in the germline V gene. V lost 7 bases, J lost 6 bases, and 17 bases stayed unmatched. The length of the CDR3 is 19 residues. The CDR3 coding sequence is TGTGCCACCAGGTTAAAAGGACTAGCGGGAACCCTGTCTGCCGGGGAGCTGTTTTTT. It codes for CATRLKGLAGTLSAGELFF.

This clonotype turned up a few times. The chain joins TRBV3-1 to TRBJ1-1, with no clear D. The CDR3 covers 13 residues. CDR1 is LGHDT and CDR2 is YNNKEL in the germline V gene (reference sequence). Trimming left V 0 bases short and J 5 bases short, with 7 bases between. In DNA, the CDR3 is TGTGCCAGCAGCCAAGATTTATGGACTGAAGCTTTCTTT. It codes for CASSQDLWTEAFF.

In its sample, this clonotype was seen many times. The CDR3 bases are TGTGCCTCCGGAGACAGGACTGCAACTAATGAAAAACTGTTTTTT. Translation gives CASGDRTATNEKLFF. The chain joins TRBV6-2 or TRBV6-3 to TRBJ1-4; tentative D call: TRBD1 (6 bases). The V end was cut by 11 bases, the J end by 0 bases, with 16 bases between. Germline CDR1 reads MNHEY; CDR2 reads SVGEGT. This CDR3 region has 15 residues.

This clonotype was observed a handful of times. The V gene is TRBV28, the J gene TRBJ2-2, with D unclear. Trimming shortened V by 7 bases and J by 4 bases, and 10 bases separated the two germline ends. The CDR3 runs 13 residues. Germline CDR1 reads MDHEN; CDR2 reads SYDVKM. CDR3 loop: CASIRGSTGELFF. Written as DNA, the CDR3 is TGTGCCAGCATTCGAGGAAGCACCGGGGAGCTGTTTTTT. The full variable domain, completed using reference TRBV28 and TRBJ2-2, is DVKVTQSSRYLVKRTGEKVFLECVQDMDHENMFWYRQDPGLGLRLIYFSYDVKMKEKGDIPEGYSVSREKKERFSLILESASTNQTSMYLCASIRGSTGELFFGEGSRLTVL.

This clonotype has ten or more counts. This chain connects TRBV20-1 to TRBJ2-7; 11 nucleotides agree with TRBD2. J was trimmed by 0 bases and V by 2 bases; bases with no gene match: 6. CDR1 and CDR2 (germline): DFQATT, SNEGSKA (reference sequence). The CDR3 covers 16 residues. CDR3 in DNA: TGCAGTGCTAGAAGTACCGGGACTAGCGGCTCCTACGAGCAGTACTTC. It translates to CSARSTGTSGSYEQYF.

This clonotype showed up many times. CDR3 DNA sequence: TGTGCCAGCAGTTTAGCAGGGTCAACCTACGAGCAGTACTTC. It translates to CASSLAGSTYEQYF. The rearrangement joins TRBV28 to TRBJ2-7, with D perhaps TRBD1 (5 bases). The CDR3 has 14 residues. V lost 2 bases, J lost 2 bases, and 10 bases lay in between. Germline V gives CDR1 MDHEN, CDR2 SYDVKM.

For this clonotype: It may be a read error: a sequence one base away is much more abundant. The rearrangement links TRBV10-3 to TRBJ2-7; 7 positions match TRBD2. The J call may not be correct, given that the DNA end is closer to TRBJ2-5. The CDR3 loop spans 15 amino acids. Germline V gene data show CDR1 as ENHRY and CDR2 as SYGVKD. CDR3 region: CATSEVVRERETQYF. The CDR3 DNA is TGTGCCACCAGTGAAGTGGTGCGGGAGCGGGAGACCCAGTACTTC.

This clonotype was picked up a small number of times. The chain has TRBV19 and TRBJ2-1, with a tentative D call TRBD2 (6 bases). Per germline, CDR1 LNHDA and CDR2 SQIVND (reference sequence). The V end lost 2 bases, the J end lost 0 bases, and 17 bases lay between the germline ends. The CDR3 loop spans 18 amino acids. DNA of the CDR3: TGTGCCAGTAGTATAATCTTGGACTATCCGAGCTCCTACAATGAGCAGTTCTTC. It is translated as CASSIILDYPSSYNEQFF.